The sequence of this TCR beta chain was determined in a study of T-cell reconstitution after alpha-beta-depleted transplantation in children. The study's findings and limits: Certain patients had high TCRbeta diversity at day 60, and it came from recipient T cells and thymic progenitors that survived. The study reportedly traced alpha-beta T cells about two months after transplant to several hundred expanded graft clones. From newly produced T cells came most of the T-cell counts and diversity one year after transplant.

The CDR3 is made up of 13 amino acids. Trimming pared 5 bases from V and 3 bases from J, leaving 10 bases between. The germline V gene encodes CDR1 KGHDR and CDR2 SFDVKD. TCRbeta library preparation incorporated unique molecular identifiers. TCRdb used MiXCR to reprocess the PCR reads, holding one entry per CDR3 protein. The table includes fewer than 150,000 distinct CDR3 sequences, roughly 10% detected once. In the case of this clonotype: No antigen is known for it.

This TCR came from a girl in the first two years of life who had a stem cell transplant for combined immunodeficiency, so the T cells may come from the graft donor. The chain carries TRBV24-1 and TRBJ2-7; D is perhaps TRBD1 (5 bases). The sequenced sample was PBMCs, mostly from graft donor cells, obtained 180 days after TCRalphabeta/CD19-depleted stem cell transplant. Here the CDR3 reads CATSAWGGYEQYF. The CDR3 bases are TGTGCCACCAGTGCTTGGGGCGGCTACGAGCAGTACTTC.